Presented here are 3 T cell receptor beta chains from one specimen sequenced in a study of T cell repertoires in cytomegalovirus infection (dated by TCRdb to the late 2010s). Data came from an Illumina HiSeq 1500. TCRdb itself trimmed the public reads at Q25 with fastp, ran MiXCR and retained productive beta chains. Rows with a matching CDR3 protein are joined into one entry that keeps the most common DNA and genes. The sample profile shows approximately 250,000 distinct CDR3 sequences; 9% to 15% of them were found once. Of the sample, 1.5% to 2% is held by the ten largest clones. Sequencing input: PBMCs. The receptors here all came from a human donor in good health (CMV status not recorded). Some clones in this sample may be carry-over from other donors' samples.

Many counts were recorded for this clonotype. This sequence joins TRBV19 and TRBJ2-5; the match to TRBD1 covers 8 bases. The germline CDR1 and CDR2 sequences are LNHDA and SQIVND (reference sequence). The CDR3 has 16 amino acids. V shed 3 bases, J shed 0 bases, and the junction held 6 bases outside the gene matches. The CDR3 spells CASSIIGRGHQETQYF. The CDR3 DNA sequence: TGTGCCAGTAGTATTATTGGCAGGGGGCACCAAGAGACCCAGTACTTC.

The J gene is TRBJ1-3, the V gene TRBV28, with a weak D call TRBD1 (6 bases). V was cut by 5 bases and J by 0 bases, with 11 bases left in between. The germline CDR1 and CDR2 sequences are MDHEN and SYDVKM. The CDR3 consists of 15 residues. CDR3 DNA: TGTGCCAGCAGTCGGGACACGAGCTCTGGAAACACCATATATTTT. It yields the protein CASSRDTSSGNTIYF. Supplemented by reference TRBV28 and TRBJ1-3, the full variable domain reads DVKVTQSSRYLVKRTGEKVFLECVQDMDHENMFWYRQDPGLGLRLIYFSYDVKMKEKGDIPEGYSVSREKKERFSLILESASTNQTSMYLCASSRDTSSGNTIYFGEGSWLTVV.

In its sample, this clonotype was seen many times. This chain's CDR3 is CASSPRDKSSYNEQFF. The CDR3 DNA sequence: TGTGCCAGCTCACCGCGGGACAAGAGCTCCTACAATGAGCAGTTCTTC. The chain joins TRBV18 to TRBJ2-1; D is possibly TRBD1 or TRBD2 (6 bases each). This CDR3 has 16 residues. Germline V gives CDR1 KGHSH, CDR2 LQKENI. V shed 3 bases and J shed 0 bases, with 12 bases lying between them.